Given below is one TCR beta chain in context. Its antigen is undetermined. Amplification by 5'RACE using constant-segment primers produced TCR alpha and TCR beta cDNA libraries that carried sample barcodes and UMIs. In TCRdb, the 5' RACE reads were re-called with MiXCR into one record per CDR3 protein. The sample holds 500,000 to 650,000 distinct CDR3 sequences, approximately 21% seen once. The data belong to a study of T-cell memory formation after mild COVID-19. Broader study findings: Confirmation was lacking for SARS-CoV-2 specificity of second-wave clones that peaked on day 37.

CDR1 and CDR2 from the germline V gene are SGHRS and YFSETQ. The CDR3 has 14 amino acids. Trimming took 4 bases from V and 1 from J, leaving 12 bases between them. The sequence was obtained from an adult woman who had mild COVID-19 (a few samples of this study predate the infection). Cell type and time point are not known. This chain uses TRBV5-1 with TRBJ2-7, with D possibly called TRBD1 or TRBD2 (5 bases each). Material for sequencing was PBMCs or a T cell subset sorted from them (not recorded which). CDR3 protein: CASSRDGQSYEQYF. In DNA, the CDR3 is TGCGCCAGCAGCCGGGACGGACAATCCTACGAGCAGTACTTC.